Listed below are T cell receptor beta chains from one sample, sequenced in a study of shared clonotypes between healthy human individuals. Using immunoSEQ multiplex PCR, the repertoire was profiled, and TCRdb retains in-frame clones only, with some absent. The profile shows 2 million to 3 million clones, approximately 94% of them singletons. Sequenced: naive CD4+ T cells from PBMCs. The receptors here all came from a man between 18 and 29 years old in good health. Some clones in this sample may be carry-over from other donors' samples. Both conserved end residues are part of each CDR3. The order of the fields is J gene, clone size, D gene, V gene, CDR3 protein, CDR3 DNA. A D gene is named only where the DNA matches it firmly. Only part of the rows carry a size: once, few, many, or a class if the clone is expanded.

TRBJ1-6,-,TRBD1,TRBV28,CASSLAGTGKDSPLHF,TGTGCCAGCAGTTTAGCCGGGACAGGGAAGGATTCACCCCTCCACTTT
TRBJ2-6,-,-,TRBV30,CAWSPPLSGANVLTF,TGTGCCTGGAGTCCGCCGCTCTCTGGGGCCAACGTCCTGACTTTC
TRBJ2-3,-,TRBD2,TRBV6-6,CASTTGTTRTDTQYF,TGTGCCAGCACAACCGGGACTACACGCACAGATACGCAGTATTTT
TRBJ2-1,-,-,TRBV7-2,CASSVLQGLNEQFF,TGTGCCAGCAGCGTCCTACAGGGCCTCAATGAGCAGTTCTTC
TRBJ2-1,few,TRBD2,TRBV9,CASSVGLAGGNNEQFF,TGTGCCAGCAGCGTAGGACTAGCGGGTGGGAACAATGAGCAGTTCTTC
TRBJ1-6,-,-,TRBV7-2,CASSLMAGGVNSPLHF,TGTGCCAGCAGCTTAATGGCTGGCGGAGTTAATTCACCCCTCCACTTT
TRBJ2-7,-,-,TRBV7-7,CASSFQPAGEQYF,TGTGCCAGCAGCTTTCAACCAGCAGGCGAGCAGTACTTC
TRBJ2-7,-,-,TRBV2,CASSAEAYEQYF,TGTGCCAGCAGTGCGGAGGCCTACGAGCAGTACTTC
TRBJ2-7,-,TRBD2,TRBV27,CASSFGTGGGFYEQYF,TGTGCCAGCAGCTTTGGAACCGGCGGGGGGTTCTACGAGCAGTACTTC
TRBJ2-1,-,TRBD2,TRBV18,CASSPGLENEQFF,TGTGCCAGCTCACCGGGACTAGAAAATGAGCAGTTCTTC
TRBJ2-7,-,-,TRBV27,CASSLESSYEQYF,TGTGCCAGCAGTTTAGAGAGCTCCTACGAGCAGTACTTC
TRBJ2-7,-,TRBD1,TRBV30,CAWRRGQGRYEQYF,TGTGCCTGGAGAAGGGGACAGGGGAGGTACGAGCAGTACTTC
TRBJ1-2,few,TRBD1,TRBV9,CASSARGQAYGYTF,TGTGCCAGCAGCGCGCGGGGACAGGCCTATGGCTACACCTTC
TRBJ2-2,-,-,TRBV2,CASRPSGGNTGELFF,TGTGCCAGCAGACCCTCGGGCGGGAACACCGGGGAGCTGTTTTTT
TRBJ1-1,-,-,TRBV5-8,CASSFRRYTEAFF,TGTGCCAGCAGCTTTCGGCGGTACACTGAAGCTTTCTTT
TRBJ2-3,-,-,TRBV28,CASRSWGGTNTDTQYF,TGTGCCAGCAGGTCCTGGGGGGGGACAAACACAGATACGCAGTATTTT
TRBJ2-7,-,-,TRBV5-5,CASSLTGPYEQYF,TGTGCCAGCAGCTTAACAGGTCCTTACGAGCAGTACTTC
TRBJ2-5,-,-,TRBV28,CASTPGRVSQETQYF,TGTGCCAGCACCCCGGGCAGGGTGTCCCAAGAGACCCAGTACTTC
TRBJ2-7,-,-,TRBV9,CASSVETGNYEQYF,TGTGCCAGCAGCGTAGAGACTGGGAACTACGAGCAGTACTTC
TRBJ2-5,-,-,TRBV10-3,CAIRLGNQETQYF,TGTGCCATCCGCCTCGGGAACCAAGAGACCCAGTACTTC
TRBJ2-7,-,-,TRBV7-9,CASSSTWEQYF,TGTGCCAGCAGCTCGACTTGGGAGCAGTACTTC
TRBJ2-7,-,TRBD1,TRBV6-6,CASSYARQGPGPEQYF,TGTGCCAGCAGTTACGCCCGACAGGGTCCAGGCCCCGAGCAGTACTTC
TRBJ2-2,-,-,TRBV2,CASSEVAPIVGELFF,TGTGCCAGCAGTGAGGTTGCCCCAATCGTCGGGGAGCTGTTTTTT
TRBJ2-2,few,-,TRBV5-1,CASSLADTGELFF,TGCGCCAGCAGCTTGGCGGACACCGGGGAGCTGTTTTTT
TRBJ2-7,-,TRBD1,TRBV2,CASRDRAYEQYF,TGTGCCAGCCGGGACAGGGCCTACGAGCAGTACTTC
TRBJ1-2,-,-,TRBV29-1,CSVSIMTYGYTF,TGCAGCGTGTCGATTATGACCTATGGCTACACCTTC
TRBJ2-1,-,TRBD2,TRBV5-1,CASSLVGAGANEQFF,TGCGCCAGCAGCTTGGTCGGAGCGGGAGCGAATGAGCAGTTCTTC
TRBJ2-1,-,-,TRBV9,CASSVEGDSYNEQFF,TGTGCCAGCAGCGTAGAAGGGGATTCCTACAATGAGCAGTTCTTC
TRBJ2-7,-,TRBD2,TRBV20-1,CSAPRGYEQYF,TGCAGTGCTCCGCGGGGGTACGAGCAGTACTTC
TRBJ2-2,-,TRBD2,TRBV9,CASSVALSGRSGTGELFF,TGTGCCAGCAGCGTAGCGCTTAGCGGGAGGAGTGGGACCGGGGAGCTGTTTTTT
TRBJ1-1,-,-,TRBV15,CATSRVDRRMNTEAFF,TGTGCCACCAGCAGAGTAGACAGGCGCATGAACACTGAAGCTTTCTTT
TRBJ1-3,-,-,TRBV30,CAWSALGGNTIYF,TGTGCCTGGAGTGCATTAGGTGGAAACACCATATATTTT